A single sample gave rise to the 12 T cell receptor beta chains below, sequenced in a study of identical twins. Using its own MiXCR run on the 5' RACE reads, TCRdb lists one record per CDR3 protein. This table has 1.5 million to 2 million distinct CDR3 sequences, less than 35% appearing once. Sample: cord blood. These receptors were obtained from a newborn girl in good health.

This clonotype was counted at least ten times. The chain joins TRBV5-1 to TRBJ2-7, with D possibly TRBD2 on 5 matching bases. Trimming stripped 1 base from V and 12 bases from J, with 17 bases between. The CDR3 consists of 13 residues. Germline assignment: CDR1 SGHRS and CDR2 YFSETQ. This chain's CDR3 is CASSLIIPGLSYF. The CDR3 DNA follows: TGCGCCAGCAGCTTGATAATTCCCGGACTTTCGTACTTC.

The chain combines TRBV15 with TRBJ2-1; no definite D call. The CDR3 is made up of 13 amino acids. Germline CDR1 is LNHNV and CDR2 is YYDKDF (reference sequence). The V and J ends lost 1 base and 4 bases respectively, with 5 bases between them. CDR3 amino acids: CATSRATYNEQFF. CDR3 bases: TGTGCCACCAGCAGAGCGACGTACAATGAGCAGTTCTTC.

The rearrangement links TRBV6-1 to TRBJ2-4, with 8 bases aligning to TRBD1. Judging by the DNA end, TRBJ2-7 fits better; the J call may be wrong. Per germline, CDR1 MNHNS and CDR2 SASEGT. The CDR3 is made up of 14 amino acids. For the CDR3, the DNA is TGTGCCAGCAGTCCCCGACAGGGGCACTACGAGCAGTACTTC. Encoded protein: CASSPRQGHYEQYF.

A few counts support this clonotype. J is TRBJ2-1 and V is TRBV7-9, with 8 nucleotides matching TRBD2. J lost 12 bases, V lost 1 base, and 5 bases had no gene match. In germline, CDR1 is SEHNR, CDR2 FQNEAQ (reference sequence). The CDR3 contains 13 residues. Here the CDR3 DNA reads TGTGCCAGCAGCTTAGAGCGGGAGTCTCGGCAGTTCTTC. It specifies CASSLERESRQFF.

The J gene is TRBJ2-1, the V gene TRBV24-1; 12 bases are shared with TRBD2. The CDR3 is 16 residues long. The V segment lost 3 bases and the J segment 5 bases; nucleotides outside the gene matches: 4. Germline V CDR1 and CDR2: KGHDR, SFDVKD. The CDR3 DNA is TGTGCCACCAGTGATCCGCGACTAGCGGGAGACAATGAGCAGTTCTTC. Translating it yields CATSDPRLAGDNEQFF.

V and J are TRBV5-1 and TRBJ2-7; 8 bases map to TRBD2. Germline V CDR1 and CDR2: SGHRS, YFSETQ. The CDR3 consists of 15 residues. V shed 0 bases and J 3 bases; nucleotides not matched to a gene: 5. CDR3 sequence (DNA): TGCGCCAGCAGCTTGGCGGGGGGGTCCGTCTACGAGCAGTACTTC. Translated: CASSLAGGSVYEQYF.

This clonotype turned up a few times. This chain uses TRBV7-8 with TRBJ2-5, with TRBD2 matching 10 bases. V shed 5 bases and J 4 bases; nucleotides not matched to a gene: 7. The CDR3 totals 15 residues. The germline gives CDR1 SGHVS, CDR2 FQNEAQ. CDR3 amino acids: CASSPKRLAGETQYF. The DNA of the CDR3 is TGTGCCAGCAGCCCAAAGCGACTAGCGGGAGAGACCCAGTACTTC. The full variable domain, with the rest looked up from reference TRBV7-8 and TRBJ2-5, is GAGVSQSPRYKVAKRGQDVALRCDPISGHVSLFWYQQALGQGPEFLTYFQNEAQLDKSGLPSDRFFAERPEGSVSTLKIQRTQQEDSAVYLCASSPKRLAGETQYFGPGTRLLVL.

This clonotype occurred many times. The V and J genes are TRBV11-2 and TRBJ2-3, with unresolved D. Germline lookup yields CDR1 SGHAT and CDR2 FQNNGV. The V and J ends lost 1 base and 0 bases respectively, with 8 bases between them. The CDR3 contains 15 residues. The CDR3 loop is CASSLASVSTDTQYF. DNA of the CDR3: TGTGCCAGCAGCTTAGCGAGCGTAAGCACAGATACGCAGTATTTT.

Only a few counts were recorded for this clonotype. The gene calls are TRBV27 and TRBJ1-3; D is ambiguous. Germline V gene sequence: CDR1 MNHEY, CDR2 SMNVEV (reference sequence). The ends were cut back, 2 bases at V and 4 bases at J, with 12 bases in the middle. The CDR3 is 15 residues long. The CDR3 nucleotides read TGTGCCAGCAGTTTAACCCCAGGCCGAGGAAACACCATATATTTT. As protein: CASSLTPGRGNTIYF.

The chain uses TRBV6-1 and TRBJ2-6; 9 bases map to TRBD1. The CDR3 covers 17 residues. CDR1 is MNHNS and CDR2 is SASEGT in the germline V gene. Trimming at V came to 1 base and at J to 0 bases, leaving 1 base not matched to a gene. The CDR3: CASSEGDRVSGANVLTF. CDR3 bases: TGTGCCAGCAGTGAAGGGGACAGGGTCTCTGGGGCCAACGTCCTGACTTTC.

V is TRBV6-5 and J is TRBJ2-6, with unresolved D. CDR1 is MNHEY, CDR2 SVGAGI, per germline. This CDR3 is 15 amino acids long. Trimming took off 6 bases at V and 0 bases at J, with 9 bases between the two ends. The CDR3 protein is CASRTDYSGANVLTF. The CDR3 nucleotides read TGTGCCAGCAGGACCGATTACTCTGGGGCCAACGTCCTGACTTTC.

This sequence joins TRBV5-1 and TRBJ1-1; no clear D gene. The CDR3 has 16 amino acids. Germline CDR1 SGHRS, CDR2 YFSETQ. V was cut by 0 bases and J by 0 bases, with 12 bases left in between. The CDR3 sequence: CASSLAGSPMNTEAFF. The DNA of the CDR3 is TGCGCCAGCAGCTTGGCCGGGAGTCCGATGAACACTGAAGCTTTCTTT.